This TCR beta chain was captured by sequencing in a study of blood T cell repertoires in COVID-19. Study-wide background: T cells, B-cell-depleted T cells, or PBMCs supplied cDNA or gDNA.

In this sample, this clone turned up once. This CDR3 contains 13 residues. Clones were sequenced by immunoSEQ multiplex PCR, and TCRdb holds only the in-frame ones, with some missing. The table has some 300,000 clones, 75% to 90% seen once. While infection was still active, Seattle patients were enrolled and then followed longitudinally. The source is a woman aged 50 to 60 with COVID-19, enrolled during active disease. The rearrangement uses TRBV1 and TRBJ2-7; the table assigns TRBD2, which was not confirmed against the DNA. TRBV1 is given as a pseudogene. Input material: peripheral blood. The chain's CDR3 is CTSSQGGDYEQYF. In nucleotides, the CDR3 is TGCACCAGCAGCCAAGGGGGGGACTACGAGCAGTACTTC.